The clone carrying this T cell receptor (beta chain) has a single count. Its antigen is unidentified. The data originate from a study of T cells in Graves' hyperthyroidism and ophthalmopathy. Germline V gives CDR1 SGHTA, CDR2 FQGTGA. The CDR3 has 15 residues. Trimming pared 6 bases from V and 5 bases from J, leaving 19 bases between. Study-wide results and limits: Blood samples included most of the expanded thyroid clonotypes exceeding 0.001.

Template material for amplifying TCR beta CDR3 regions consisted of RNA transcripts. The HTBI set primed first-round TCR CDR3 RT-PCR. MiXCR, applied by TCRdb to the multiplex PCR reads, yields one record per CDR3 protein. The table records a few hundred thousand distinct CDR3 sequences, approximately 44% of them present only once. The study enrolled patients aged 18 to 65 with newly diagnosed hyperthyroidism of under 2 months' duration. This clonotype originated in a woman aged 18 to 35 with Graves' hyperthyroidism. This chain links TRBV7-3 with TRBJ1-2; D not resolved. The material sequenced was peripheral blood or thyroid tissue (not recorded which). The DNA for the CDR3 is TGTGCCAGCAGTTCAAACCGATTACGGGGATATGGCTACACCTTC. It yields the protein CASSSNRLRGYGYTF.